One sample yielded the 18 T cell receptor beta chains listed below, sequenced in a study of blood T cell repertoires in COVID-19. This table comes from immunoSEQ multiplex PCR, and its TCRdb copy is limited to in-frame clones, with some not included. The sample includes 70,000 to 95,000 clones, about 91% seen only once; the top ten take approximately 5.2%. Sequencing was performed on peripheral blood. These TCRs come from a woman over 75 with active COVID-19.

The chain couples TRBV13 to TRBJ1-6; 9 bases fit TRBD1. This CDR3 comprises 17 residues. The junction had 2 bases not matched to a gene; V was cut back by 2 bases and J by 0 bases. Germline V gives CDR1 PRHDT, CDR2 FYEKMQ (reference sequence). In nucleotides, the CDR3 is TGTGCCAGCAGCTTAACAGGGGGCAGCTCCTATAATTCACCCCTCCACTTT. Translation gives CASSLTGGSSYNSPLHF.

This chain connects TRBV7-9 to TRBJ1-1, with TRBD1 matching over 7 bases. The V gene's germline CDR1 is SEHNR and CDR2 FQNEAQ (reference sequence). Trimming cost V 7 bases and J 0 bases; bases outside gene matches: 8. The CDR3 extends over 15 amino acids. CDR3 bases: TGTGCCAGCATCAATGACAGGGCAATGAACACTGAAGCTTTCTTT. This gives the protein CASINDRAMNTEAFF.

The V gene is TRBV28, the J gene TRBJ2-5, with 9 bases matching TRBD2. This CDR3 has 14 residues. CDR1 and CDR2 from the germline V gene are MDHEN and SYDVKM. The trim removed 6 bases at V and 3 bases at J, leaving 5 bases unmatched. CDR3 protein: CASRPAGGEETQYF. The DNA of the CDR3 is TGTGCCAGCAGGCCGGCGGGGGGGGAAGAGACCCAGTACTTC.

This chain uses TRBV20-1 with TRBJ2-1; TRBD2 is a possible D gene (6 bases). This CDR3 is 14 amino acids long. Deletions cut 3 bases from V and 7 bases from J, with 16 bases between. Germline V gene lookup returns CDR1 DFQATT and CDR2 SNEGSKA (reference sequence). CDR3: CSASGGITLNEQFF. Here the CDR3 DNA reads TGCAGTGCTAGTGGCGGGATTACTCTTAATGAGCAGTTCTTC.

The rearrangement uses TRBV15 and TRBJ1-1, with D maybe TRBD1 (6 bases). The CDR3 spans 13 residues. The germline gives CDR1 LNHNV, CDR2 YYDKDF (reference sequence). The V end lost 5 bases, the J end lost 4 bases, and 11 bases lay between the germline ends. The CDR3 protein is CATSGTGRTEAFF. As DNA, the CDR3 is TGTGCCACCAGCGGAACAGGGCGCACTGAAGCTTTCTTT.

V and J are TRBV9 and TRBJ2-2; 9 positions agree with TRBD1. V shed 4 bases, J shed 6 bases, and the junction held 1 base outside the gene matches. The germline V gene encodes CDR1 SGDLS and CDR2 YYNGEE. The CDR3 totals 13 residues. CDR3 in DNA: TGTGCCAGCAGCCGGACAGGGGCCGGGGAGCTGTTTTTT. Translated, it gives CASSRTGAGELFF.

The chain has TRBV28 and TRBJ1-2; no clear D gene. Germline CDR1 reads MDHEN; CDR2 reads SYDVKM. V dropped 6 bases and J dropped 3 bases, with 5 bases sitting between them. The length of the CDR3 is 11 residues. CDR3 DNA sequence: TGTGCCAGCAGCTTTTACTATGGCTACACCTTC. Protein: CASSFYYGYTF.

The genes are TRBV19 and TRBJ1-3, with 7 bases identical to TRBD1. The trim removed 5 bases at V and 4 bases at J, leaving 17 bases unmatched. CDR1 and CDR2 (germline): LNHDA, SQIVND (reference sequence). The CDR3 is made up of 18 amino acids. The CDR3: CASSVLHPGQWLGNTIYF. CDR3 bases: TGTGCCAGTAGTGTACTCCACCCGGGACAGTGGCTGGGAAACACCATATATTTT. Using reference TRBV19 and TRBJ1-3 for the parts outside the CDR3, the full variable domain is DGGITQSPKYLFRKEGQNVTLSCEQNLNHDAMYWYRQDPGQGLRLIYYSQIVNDFQKGDIAEGYSVSREKKESFPLTVTSAQKNPTAFYLCASSVLHPGQWLGNTIYFGEGSWLTVV.

V usage is TRBV11-2 and J usage is TRBJ2-5, with 9 bases lining up with TRBD2. The V gene's germline CDR1 is SGHAT and CDR2 FQNNGV. V dropped 4 bases and J dropped 5; count of bases not matched to a gene: 11. This CDR3 is 16 amino acids long. The CDR3 loop reads CASSSSGAGGEETQYF. CDR3 in DNA: TGTGCCAGCAGCTCCTCAGGGGCGGGAGGGGAGGAGACCCAGTACTTC.

The chain carries TRBV10-3 and TRBJ2-5, with a possible D match to TRBD1 (6 bases). The CDR3 is made up of 15 amino acids. V was shortened by 2 bases and J by 5 bases, with 15 bases between the two germline ends. CDR1 ENHRY and CDR2 SYGVKD come from the germline V gene. The CDR3 DNA reads as TGTGCCATCAGTGAGGGACAGACCTTCGGGGAGACCCAGTACTTC. It yields the protein CAISEGQTFGETQYF.

The chain uses TRBV7-2 and TRBJ1-5; TRBD1 is a possible D gene (5 bases). CDR1 is SGHTA and CDR2 is FQGNSA in the germline V gene. Trimming pared 4 bases from V and 7 bases from J, leaving 14 bases between. The length of the CDR3 is 14 residues. The CDR3: CASSSPGLGQPQHF. The DNA of the CDR3 is TGTGCCAGCAGCTCACCGGGACTCGGGCAGCCCCAGCATTTT.

This sequence joins TRBV27 and TRBJ1-2, with no clear D. Trimming shortened V by 4 bases and J by 2 bases, and 8 bases separated the two germline ends. This CDR3 has 13 residues. Germline values: CDR1 MNHEY, CDR2 SMNVEV (reference sequence). CDR3 region: CASSWRANYGYTF. The CDR3 region has the DNA TGTGCCAGCAGTTGGAGGGCGAACTATGGCTACACCTTC.

This chain connects TRBV27 to TRBJ1-1, with D hard to call. Germline values: CDR1 MNHEY, CDR2 SMNVEV (reference sequence). This CDR3 contains 14 residues. Trimming removed 5 bases at V and 5 bases at J, with 15 bases between. CDR3 residues: CASSPRLDSTEAFF. CDR3 nucleotide sequence: TGTGCCAGCAGTCCACGACTGGACTCTACTGAAGCTTTCTTT.

The chain has TRBV7-6 and TRBJ1-3; 7 bases align to TRBD1. The CDR3 spans 16 residues. V shed 1 base, J shed 0 bases, and the junction held 3 bases outside the gene matches. Germline CDR1 is SGHVS and CDR2 is FNYEAQ. The CDR3 spells CASSLGGTASGNTIYF. The CDR3 nucleotides are TGTGCCAGCAGCTTAGGTGGGACAGCCTCTGGAAACACCATATATTTT.

The chain carries TRBV7-2 and TRBJ2-3, with D possibly being TRBD1 (5 bases). The CDR3 totals 15 residues. Per germline, CDR1 SGHTA and CDR2 FQGNSA. Trimming removed 5 bases from V and 4 bases from J, with 16 bases in between. The CDR3, as DNA: TGTGCCAGCAGCCTCAGGACAACAGGCCCAGATACGCAGTATTTT. This gives the protein CASSLRTTGPDTQYF.

The chain links TRBV2 to TRBJ1-1, with D hard to call. CDR1 is SNHLY and CDR2 is FYNNEI in the germline V gene. The CDR3 spans 14 residues. V lost 2 bases, J lost 1 base, and 8 bases lay in between. CDR3 nucleotides: TGTGCCAGCAGTGAATATGTGAGGAACACTGAAGCTTTCTTT. Its translation: CASSEYVRNTEAFF.

The chain has TRBV29-1 and TRBJ2-5, with a weak D call TRBD1 (5 bases). Germline V lookup: CDR1 SQVTM, CDR2 ANQGSEA. Trimming took 3 bases from V and 4 from J, leaving 12 bases between them. The CDR3 sequence is 13 residues long. The CDR3 spells CSVDRVPGETQYF. Here the CDR3 DNA reads TGCAGCGTTGACAGGGTGCCGGGAGAGACCCAGTACTTC. Complete variable domain (other parts from reference TRBV29-1 and TRBJ2-5): SAVISQKPSRDICQRGTSLTIQCQVDSQVTMMFWYRQQPGQSLTLIATANQGSEATYESGFVIDKFPISRPNLTFSTLTVSNMSPEDSSIYLCSVDRVPGETQYFGPGTRLLVL.

Comment on this clone: Different DNA sequences within this sample yield the same CDR3. This chain uses TRBV5-1 with TRBJ2-7; TRBD1 agrees at 7 bases. Looked up from germline, CDR1 is SGHRS and CDR2 is YFSETQ. Germline trimming cut 0 bases from V and 3 bases from J; bases unmatched to any gene: 3. The CDR3 spans 14 residues. The CDR3 DNA reads TGCGCCAGCAGCTTGGAAGGGGGCAGCTACGAGCAGTACTTC. Protein product: CASSLEGGSYEQYF.